Listed here are 4 T cell receptor beta chains from one sample, sequenced in a study of human T cells and chemical hapten exposure. Specified time point: pre-sensitization, week 0. As for treatment: therapeutic diphenylcyclopropenone sensitization with weekly scalp DPC. A single record per CDR3 protein comes from TCRdb applying MiXCR to the RACE reads. The sample shows 350,000 to 400,000 distinct CDR3 sequences, around 5.5% of them seen only once. The source was whole blood, collected in connection with sensitization to the hapten diphenylcyclopropenone (DPC). The receptors shown here come from a woman aged 50 to 60 with alopecia areata. Some clones in this sample may be carry-over from other donors' samples.

Ten or more counts support this clonotype. The chain has TRBV5-1 and TRBJ2-1, with TRBD2 identical over 8 bases. The CDR3 covers 14 residues. Germline-derived CDR1 and CDR2 are SGHRS and YFSETQ. Germline trimming cut 4 bases from V and 8 bases from J; bases unmatched to any gene: 8. CDR3 DNA: TGCGCCAGCAGCGCTGGGACTAGAAACGATGAGCAGTTCTTC. It yields the protein CASSAGTRNDEQFF.

The V call is TRBV29-1, the J call TRBJ2-3; the D call may be TRBD1 or TRBD2 (5 bases each). The CDR3 is made up of 12 amino acids. V lost 7 bases to trimming and J lost 6 bases, with 14 bases between them. Germline values: CDR1 SQVTM, CDR2 ANQGSEA. The CDR3: CSADGTGDTQYF. In DNA form, the CDR3 reads TGCAGCGCAGACGGGACCGGCGATACGCAGTATTTT.

At least ten counts were recorded for this clonotype. The chain uses TRBV29-1 and TRBJ2-3, with D possibly matching TRBD2 (6 bases). Trimming took off 5 bases at V and 3 bases at J, with 15 bases between the two ends. CDR1 and CDR2 (germline): SQVTM, ANQGSEA. The CDR3 totals 14 residues. CDR3 sequence reads: CSVFGGGITDTQYF. In nucleotides, the CDR3 is TGCAGCGTTTTCGGGGGTGGCATAACAGATACGCAGTATTTT.

The rearrangement joins TRBV11-2 to TRBJ2-3; no definite D call. V was shortened by 0 bases and J by 2 bases, with 6 bases between the two germline ends. CDR3 length: 14 amino acids. The germline gives CDR1 SGHAT, CDR2 FQNNGV. Here the CDR3 DNA reads TGTGCCAGCAGCTTAGATTCCACCACAGATACGCAGTATTTT. It translates to CASSLDSTTDTQYF.